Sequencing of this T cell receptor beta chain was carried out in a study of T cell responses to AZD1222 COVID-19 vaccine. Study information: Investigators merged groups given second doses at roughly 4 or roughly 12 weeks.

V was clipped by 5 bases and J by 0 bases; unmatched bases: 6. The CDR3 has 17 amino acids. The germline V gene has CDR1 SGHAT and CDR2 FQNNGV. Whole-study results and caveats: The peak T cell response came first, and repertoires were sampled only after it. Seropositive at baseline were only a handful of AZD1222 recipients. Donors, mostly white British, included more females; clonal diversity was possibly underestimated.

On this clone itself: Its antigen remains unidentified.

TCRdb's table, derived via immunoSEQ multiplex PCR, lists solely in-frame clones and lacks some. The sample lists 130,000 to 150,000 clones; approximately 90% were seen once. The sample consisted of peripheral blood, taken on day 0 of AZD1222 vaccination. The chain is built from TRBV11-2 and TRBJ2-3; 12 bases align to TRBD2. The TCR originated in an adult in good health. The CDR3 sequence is CASSPGLAGFSTDTQYF. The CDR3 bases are TGTGCCAGCAGCCCTGGACTAGCGGGGTTTAGCACAGATACGCAGTATTTT.